These 30 T cell receptor beta chains came from one sample sequenced in a study of radiotherapy plus CTLA-4 blockade in lung cancer. Data came from immunoSEQ multiplex PCR; TCRdb stores just in-frame clones and leaves some out. Among about 87,000 clones, around nine tenths were seen once, and the ten largest hold 16%. The specimen comprised peripheral blood, sampled from a patient treated with radiotherapy plus ipilimumab. The receptors originated from a human donor with non-small cell lung cancer that progressed on radiotherapy plus ipilimumab.

The chain recombines TRBV5-1 with TRBJ2-4, with TRBD1 as a possible D gene (6 bases). The CDR3 is made up of 15 amino acids. CDR1 and CDR2 (germline): SGHRS, YFSETQ. Trimming shortened V by 1 base and J by 5 bases, and 13 bases separated the two germline ends. The CDR3: CASSLRPGVENIQYF. Here the CDR3 DNA reads TGCGCCAGCAGCTTGAGGCCAGGGGTCGAAAACATTCAGTACTTC.

This chain connects TRBV6-1 to TRBJ1-5; TRBD1 matches at 11 bases. Losses at the gene ends were 5 bases for V and 6 bases for J; bases not matched to a gene: 6. Looked up from germline, CDR1 is MNHNS and CDR2 is SASEGT. This CDR3 has 15 amino acids. The CDR3 region is CASSRGQGDGQPQHF. In DNA form, the CDR3 reads TGTGCCAGCAGTCGGGGACAGGGGGACGGTCAGCCCCAGCATTTT.

The chain employs TRBV7-8 and TRBJ2-5; perhaps TRBD2 as D (6 bases). The tail of the sequence fits TRBJ2-7 better, so the J call may be wrong. CDR1 SGHVS and CDR2 FQNEAQ come from the germline V gene. The CDR3 spans 19 residues. The CDR3 nucleotides read TGTGCCAGCAGCTTAGCGGGGAAGTGGGAGGCCGTGAGCTCCTACGAGCAGTACTTC. As protein: CASSLAGKWEAVSSYEQYF.

The chain joins TRBV5-5 to TRBJ1-1; D is possibly TRBD1 (6 bases). Per the germline V gene, CDR1 is SGHKS and CDR2 is YYEKEE (reference sequence). This CDR3 contains 13 residues. V was clipped by 3 bases and J by 5 bases, with 11 bases between them. The CDR3 spells CASSSTGWTEAFF. CDR3 in DNA: TGTGCCAGCAGCTCGACAGGATGGACTGAAGCTTTCTTT. The entire variable domain, with the rest obtained from reference TRBV5-5 and TRBJ1-1, is as follows: DAGVTQSPTHLIKTRGQQVTLRCSPISGHKSVSWYQQVLGQGPQFIFQYYEKEERGRGNFPDRFSARQFPNYSSELNVNALLLGDSALYLCASSSTGWTEAFFGQGTRLTVV.

The chain uses TRBV7-8 and TRBJ1-4; D is unresolved. The CDR3 has 15 residues. Trimming removed 5 bases from V and 6 bases from J, with 16 bases in between. Germline V gives CDR1 SGHVS, CDR2 FQNEAQ. CDR3 in DNA: TGTGCCAGCAGCCCAAAGGCACAGTTACATGAAAAACTGTTTTTT. Encoded protein: CASSPKAQLHEKLFF. The complete variable domain, with remaining parts taken from reference TRBV7-8 and TRBJ1-4, reads GAGVSQSPRYKVAKRGQDVALRCDPISGHVSLFWYQQALGQGPEFLTYFQNEAQLDKSGLPSDRFFAERPEGSVSTLKIQRTQQEDSAVYLCASSPKAQLHEKLFFGSGTQLSVL.

The chain carries TRBV27 and TRBJ2-5; 9 nucleotides match TRBD2. V gave up 2 bases and J gave up 4 bases; unmatched junction bases: 11. This CDR3 spans 17 amino acids. Germline loops: CDR1 MNHEY, CDR2 SMNVEV (reference sequence). In DNA, the CDR3 is TGTGCCAGCAGTTTAACCGGTGTAGCGGGAGTTGGAGAGACCCAGTACTTC. Translating it yields CASSLTGVAGVGETQYF.

The gene calls are TRBV9 and TRBJ2-3; TRBD2 matches 12 bases. V lost 3 bases and J lost 4; bases outside the gene matches: 6. The CDR3 loop spans 16 amino acids. Germline V gene lookup returns CDR1 SGDLS and CDR2 YYNGEE. CDR3 in amino acids: CASSGLAGGLSDTQYF. For the CDR3, the DNA is TGTGCCAGCAGCGGCCTAGCGGGGGGGCTGTCAGATACGCAGTATTTT.

The V gene is TRBV6-1, the J gene TRBJ1-4; D unclear. The length of the CDR3 is 15 residues. The germline CDR1 and CDR2 sequences are MNHNS and SASEGT. Trimming removed 0 bases from V and 8 bases from J, with 13 bases in between. In DNA, the CDR3 is TGTGCCAGCAGTGAAGCGGGCCGGGAATGGGAAAAACTGTTTTTT. Its translation is CASSEAGREWEKLFF.

The V gene is TRBV7-2, the J gene TRBJ2-7, with D unresolved. Trimming cost V 2 bases and J 3 bases, with 11 bases left between them. Germline V gene data show CDR1 as SGHTA and CDR2 as FQGNSA. CDR3 size: 14 residues. CDR3 sequence: CASSLRDSFYEQYF. CDR3 sequence (DNA): TGTGCCAGCAGCTTAAGGGATTCCTTCTACGAGCAGTACTTC.

The V and J genes are TRBV28 and TRBJ1-1, with D tentatively TRBD1 (5 bases). The V end lost 3 bases, the J end lost 4 bases, and 9 bases lay between the germline ends. The CDR3 runs 13 residues. Germline lookup yields CDR1 MDHEN and CDR2 SYDVKM. The CDR3 DNA is TGTGCCAGCAGTTTGGGGGGGGGCACTGAAGCTTTCTTT. It translates to CASSLGGGTEAFF.

This chain connects TRBV30 to TRBJ1-5, with TRBD1 as a possible D gene (6 bases). The CDR3 has 16 residues. Trimming removed 2 bases from V and 0 bases from J, with 14 bases in between. The germline CDR1 and CDR2 sequences are GTSNPN and SVGIG (reference sequence). Here the CDR3 DNA reads TGTGCCTGGAGTACAGGGAACCCCTATAGCAATCAGCCCCAGCATTTT. Translated, it gives CAWSTGNPYSNQPQHF.

The V and J genes are TRBV18 and TRBJ1-5, with D perhaps matching TRBD1 (6 bases). CDR1 KGHSH and CDR2 LQKENI come from the germline V gene. Trimming pared 2 bases from V and 5 bases from J, leaving 10 bases between. The CDR3 length is 14 residues. CDR3 amino acids: CASSPGGPHQPQHF. The CDR3 DNA reads TGTGCCAGCTCACCAGGGGGGCCCCATCAGCCCCAGCATTTT.

This rearrangement joins TRBV4-2 to TRBJ1-2; 10 nucleotides match TRBD1. Germline lookup yields CDR1 LGHNA and CDR2 YNFKEQ. The CDR3 has 15 residues. Germline trimming cut 3 bases from V and 4 bases from J; bases unmatched to any gene: 5. The CDR3 region is CASSQDRGFSYGYTF. As DNA, the CDR3 is TGTGCCAGCAGCCAGGACAGGGGGTTCTCCTATGGCTACACCTTC.

J is TRBJ1-2 and V is TRBV6-6, with D unclear. The CDR3 sequence is 12 residues long. V lost 6 bases to trimming and J lost 2 bases, with 7 bases between them. Germline V gene data show CDR1 as MNHNY and CDR2 as SVGAGI (reference sequence). The CDR3: CASSSGNYGYTF. As DNA, the CDR3 is TGTGCCAGCAGCTCGGGGAACTATGGCTACACCTTC.

The rearrangement joins TRBV18 to TRBJ1-4, with a tentative D call TRBD1 (6 bases). There are 15 residues in the CDR3. V shed 2 bases and J shed 4 bases, with 11 bases lying between them. Germline V gene data show CDR1 as KGHSH and CDR2 as LQKENI. The CDR3 here is CASSPLDSVNEKLFF. CDR3 in DNA: TGTGCCAGCTCACCATTGGACAGCGTTAATGAAAAACTGTTTTTT.

V and J are TRBV29-1 and TRBJ2-1, with TRBD2 matching over 12 bases. This CDR3 is 15 amino acids long. Germline loops: CDR1 SQVTM, CDR2 ANQGSEA. V lost 5 bases, J lost 4 bases, and 6 bases stayed unmatched. CDR3 nucleotides: TGCAGCGTTTCGTCGACTAGCGGGAGTTACAATGAGCAGTTCTTC. Protein product: CSVSSTSGSYNEQFF.

The J gene is TRBJ1-2, the V gene TRBV5-4, with a tentative D call TRBD1 (5 bases). V was trimmed by 4 bases and J by 0 bases, leaving 13 bases between them. The CDR3 is 15 amino acids. Looked up from germline, CDR1 is SGHNT and CDR2 is YYREEE (reference sequence). CDR3 residues: CASSKDRLTNYGYTF. As DNA, the CDR3 is TGTGCCAGCAGCAAAGACAGATTAACTAACTATGGCTACACCTTC.

The chain employs TRBV7-8 and TRBJ2-1; D is ambiguous. Deletions cut 5 bases from V and 4 bases from J, with 15 bases between. Germline V gene data show CDR1 as SGHVS and CDR2 as FQNEAQ. This CDR3 comprises 15 residues. This CDR3 reads CASSPWIARYNEQFF. The CDR3 DNA follows: TGTGCCAGCAGCCCCTGGATTGCCAGGTACAATGAGCAGTTCTTC.

V gene TRBV19 combines with J gene TRBJ1-5; D uncertain. Trimming shortened V by 3 bases and J by 2 bases, and 5 bases separated the two germline ends. Germline-derived CDR1 and CDR2 are LNHDA and SQIVND (reference sequence). The CDR3 has 13 residues. The CDR3 region is CASSMTGNQPQHF. The CDR3 coding sequence is TGTGCCAGTAGTATGACGGGCAATCAGCCCCAGCATTTT.

The rearrangement links TRBV9 to TRBJ1-1, with D possibly being TRBD1 (5 bases). This CDR3 comprises 14 residues. Germline V gives CDR1 SGDLS, CDR2 YYNGEE. V was pared by 2 bases and J by 1 base, with 9 bases between. The CDR3 protein is CASSVYGGNTEAFF. CDR3 in DNA: TGTGCCAGCAGCGTCTACGGGGGGAACACTGAAGCTTTCTTT.

The gene calls are TRBV14 and TRBJ1-1; D unclear. V shed 1 base and J shed 1 base, with 7 bases lying between them. Germline V gene lookup returns CDR1 SGHDN and CDR2 FVKESK. CDR3 length: 14 amino acids. The CDR3 protein is CASSQAWGNTEAFF. In DNA form, the CDR3 reads TGTGCCAGCAGCCAAGCGTGGGGGAACACTGAAGCTTTCTTT.

Turning to this clone: No DNA is shown, since the ends of the CDR3 on it are uncertain; the CDR3 is the one TCRdb lists. J is TRBJ2-3 and V is TRBV28; the table's TRBD1 call for D was not verified on the DNA. Germline loops: CDR1 MDHEN, CDR2 SYDVKM. The CDR3 is 12 amino acids long, termini counted. The CDR3 here is CASSPVGTGIYF.

This clone was seen once. The CDR3: CASSEPRGYTF. CDR3 in DNA: TGTGCCAGCAGTGAGCCCCGTGGCTACACCTTC. The chain employs TRBV2 and TRBJ1-2; D not certain. This CDR3 has 11 amino acids. CDR1 and CDR2 from the germline V gene are SNHLY and FYNNEI. Trimming took 3 bases from V and 7 from J, leaving 6 bases between them.

J is TRBJ1-5 and V is TRBV18; the D gene is possibly TRBD1 (6 bases). In germline, CDR1 is KGHSH, CDR2 LQKENI. V lost 3 bases, J lost 12 bases, and 18 bases lay in between. This CDR3 is built from 14 residues. The CDR3: CASSPAGGGGVQHF. CDR3 coding DNA: TGTGCCAGCTCACCGGCGGGGGGCGGAGGGGTCCAGCATTTT.

The V call is TRBV29-1, the J call TRBJ2-5; 7 nucleotides match TRBD1. The germline V gene has CDR1 SQVTM and CDR2 ANQGSEA. CDR3 length: 12 residues. J was trimmed by 5 bases and V by 6 bases; bases with no gene match: 6. In DNA, the CDR3 is TGCAGCGTCACCACAGGGGTGGAGACCCAGTACTTC. Its translation: CSVTTGVETQYF. Based on the CDR3 plus reference TRBV29-1 and TRBJ2-5, the full variable domain is SAVISQKPSRDICQRGTSLTIQCQVDSQVTMMFWYRQQPGQSLTLIATANQGSEATYESGFVIDKFPISRPNLTFSTLTVSNMSPEDSSIYLCSVTTGVETQYFGPGTRLLVL.

The chain links TRBV5-1 to TRBJ1-1, with TRBD1 matching 8 bases. The trim removed 3 bases at V and 7 bases at J, leaving 11 bases unmatched. This CDR3 comprises 15 residues. CDR1 is SGHRS, CDR2 YFSETQ, per germline. The DNA of the CDR3 is TGCGCCAGCAGCTCCAGGACAGGGAAAAATGGTGAAGCTTTCTTT. This gives the protein CASSSRTGKNGEAFF.

The genes are TRBV5-3 and TRBJ2-7; the D is unclear. TRBV5-3 is recorded as an ORF, its role being uncertain. There are 14 residues in the CDR3. V lost 4 bases and J lost 2, with 13 bases in between. The CDR3 DNA sequence: TGTGCCAGAAGCCCTGCCGGGCTAACCTACGAGCAGTACTTC. This codes for CARSPAGLTYEQYF.

Only one count was recorded for this clone. The chain carries TRBV6-5 and TRBJ1-1; D might be TRBD1 (6 bases). This CDR3 has 14 residues. Germline loops: CDR1 MNHEY, CDR2 SVGAGI. Trimming shortened V by 7 bases and J by 5 bases, and 17 bases separated the two germline ends. The CDR3 nucleotides read TGTGCCAGCAATCCATGGGGGGGCGGGACTGAAGCTTTCTTT. This gives the protein CASNPWGGGTEAFF.

This chain joins TRBV19 and TRBJ1-2, with a possible D match to TRBD1 (6 bases). The CDR3 runs 16 residues. CDR1 and CDR2 (germline): LNHDA, SQIVND (reference sequence). Trimming took 4 bases from V and 2 from J, leaving 17 bases between them. CDR3 residues: CASSTPLEQGNYGYTF. The CDR3 DNA is TGTGCCAGTAGTACCCCCCTCGAGCAGGGGAACTATGGCTACACCTTC.

This clone was picked up a small number of times. The chain is built from TRBV6-4 and TRBJ2-6, with D possibly matching TRBD1 (6 bases). The CDR3 totals 15 residues. V was shortened by 8 bases and J by 1 base, with 12 bases between the two germline ends. From germline, CDR1 is MRHNA and CDR2 SNTAGT. CDR3 residues: CASAPQGSGANVLTF. The DNA of the CDR3 is TGTGCCAGCGCCCCACAGGGATCTGGGGCCAACGTCCTGACTTTC.